This TCR beta chain is from a study of T-cell reconstitution after alpha-beta-depleted transplantation in children. Library preparation (for TCRbeta) was performed with unique molecular identifiers. MiXCR was run by TCRdb on the PCR reads, yielding one entry per CDR3 protein. Among roughly 500,000 distinct CDR3 sequences listed, over 25% were seen once. The sample holds a few counts of this clonotype. Sequencing was performed on PBMCs from the stem cell graft donor, taken from the stem cell graft. The origin of this receptor is a human donor who donated a stem cell graft to a child with aplastic anemia.

For the CDR3, the DNA is TGTGCCAGCACCTCTGGACTGGACACCATATATTTT. It encodes CASTSGLDTIYF. V usage is TRBV12-3 or TRBV12-4 and J usage is TRBJ1-3; no clear D gene. The CDR3 runs 12 residues. V dropped 7 bases and J dropped 8 bases, with 12 bases sitting between them.